This TCR beta chain was identified in a study of cytotoxic CD8 clonotypes in ibrutinib-treated CLL. Broader study findings: The public clonotypes identified were infrequent and showed contraction or stability on treatment. The study found clonality rose at ibrutinib response, then fell toward baseline at progression. Starting clonality was above that of age-matched healthy donors and tracked circulating CD8+ T-cell counts.

Sequencing used immunoSEQ multiplex PCR; TCRdb keeps in-frame clones, though not all of them. The repertoire holds under 45,000 clones, about 70% seen once, with 7% in the top ten. Trimming took 8 bases from V and 5 from J, leaving 18 bases between them. Germline CDR1 reads MDHEN; CDR2 reads SYDVKM. CDR3 length: 15 amino acids. Comments on this clone: Its antigen is currently unknown.

The sample here was PBMCs, taken at disease progression, from a patient treated with ibrutinib. This chain links TRBV28 with TRBJ1-4, with no clear D. This sequence was found in a human donor with chronic lymphocytic leukemia. The CDR3 bases are TGTGCCAGCTGCCACCGAGTTCTTGGCAATGAAAAACTGTTTTTT. This encodes CASCHRVLGNEKLFF.